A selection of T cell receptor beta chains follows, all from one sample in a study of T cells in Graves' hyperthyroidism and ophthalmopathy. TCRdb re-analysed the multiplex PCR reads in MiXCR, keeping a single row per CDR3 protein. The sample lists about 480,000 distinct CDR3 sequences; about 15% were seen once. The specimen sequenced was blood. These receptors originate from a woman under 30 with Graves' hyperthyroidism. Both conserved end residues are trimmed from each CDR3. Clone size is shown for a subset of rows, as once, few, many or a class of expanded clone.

CDR3aa: ASSDSTMAEQF; j_gene: TRBJ2-1; abundance: -; v_gene: TRBV6-5
CDR3aa: SVEDRGDGYNEQF; j_gene: TRBJ2-1; abundance: many; v_gene: TRBV29-1
CDR3aa: ASSYSTGAGDTDTQY; j_gene: TRBJ2-3; abundance: few; v_gene: TRBV6-5
CDR3aa: ASSETEVSYGYT; j_gene: TRBJ1-2; abundance: many; v_gene: TRBV2
CDR3aa: ATSSGSGRAGGDTQY; j_gene: TRBJ2-3; abundance: many; v_gene: TRBV15
CDR3aa: ASSPIDSSYGYT; j_gene: TRBJ1-2; abundance: many; v_gene: TRBV6-1
CDR3aa: ASSTKLAGERAYEQY; j_gene: TRBJ2-7; abundance: few; v_gene: TRBV19
CDR3aa: ASRGEKLF; j_gene: TRBJ1-4; abundance: many; v_gene: TRBV12-3/TRBV12-4
CDR3aa: ASSVAGEGIETQY; j_gene: TRBJ2-5; abundance: many; v_gene: TRBV10-2
CDR3aa: ASSLRRVEAF; j_gene: TRBJ1-1; abundance: many; v_gene: TRBV11-3
CDR3aa: ASSWDRGRSDTQY; j_gene: TRBJ2-3; abundance: many; v_gene: TRBV6-1
CDR3aa: ASSLDLAANEQF; j_gene: TRBJ2-1; abundance: -; v_gene: TRBV11-3
CDR3aa: ASTVGTGELF; j_gene: TRBJ2-2; abundance: many; v_gene: TRBV12-3/TRBV12-4
CDR3aa: SVGDRVDRF; j_gene: TRBJ2-1; abundance: few; v_gene: TRBV29-1
CDR3aa: AISGLEKGGETQY; j_gene: TRBJ2-5; abundance: many; v_gene: TRBV10-3
CDR3aa: ASSYPPGQGTDTQY; j_gene: TRBJ2-3; abundance: few; v_gene: TRBV6-2/TRBV6-3
CDR3aa: ASSRQGENEKLF; j_gene: TRBJ1-4; abundance: many; v_gene: TRBV27
CDR3aa: ASRPGQTNTGELF; j_gene: TRBJ2-2; abundance: many; v_gene: TRBV6-1
CDR3aa: ASSQEGERGTQY; j_gene: TRBJ2-3; abundance: -; v_gene: TRBV4-1
CDR3aa: ASSLGQIYT; j_gene: TRBJ1-2; abundance: -; v_gene: TRBV7-9
CDR3aa: AWTQRDEQF; j_gene: TRBJ2-1; abundance: many; v_gene: TRBV30
CDR3aa: ASRPDRNTHEQF; j_gene: TRBJ2-1; abundance: many; v_gene: TRBV2
CDR3aa: ASSSRLAGNEQF; j_gene: TRBJ2-1; abundance: many; v_gene: TRBV5-1
CDR3aa: ASSSPQYGDIQY; j_gene: TRBJ2-4; abundance: few; v_gene: TRBV5-6
CDR3aa: AWSALSGPYNEQF; j_gene: TRBJ2-1; abundance: -; v_gene: TRBV30
CDR3aa: ASSLMGENTGELF; j_gene: TRBJ2-2; abundance: -; v_gene: TRBV5-1
CDR3aa: ASSPDRGVRDT; j_gene: TRBJ1-2; abundance: few; v_gene: TRBV6-2/TRBV6-3
CDR3aa: ASSRGGRTTYTDTQY; j_gene: TRBJ2-3; abundance: many; v_gene: TRBV7-6
CDR3aa: ASSPPTTRVWTEAF; j_gene: TRBJ1-1; abundance: many; v_gene: TRBV6-2/TRBV6-3
CDR3aa: ASSLVPGRETQY; j_gene: TRBJ2-5; abundance: many; v_gene: TRBV11-2
CDR3aa: ASSIAPQETQY; j_gene: TRBJ2-5; abundance: many; v_gene: TRBV19
CDR3aa: ATSIGTDTGELF; j_gene: TRBJ2-2; abundance: -; v_gene: TRBV15
CDR3aa: ASSPADIAGETQY; j_gene: TRBJ2-5; abundance: many; v_gene: TRBV18
CDR3aa: ATSDPGQGGYEQY; j_gene: TRBJ2-7; abundance: many; v_gene: TRBV24-1
CDR3aa: ASELRGGELF; j_gene: TRBJ2-2; abundance: -; v_gene: TRBV6-1
CDR3aa: ASSPQRENGEQF; j_gene: TRBJ2-1; abundance: -; v_gene: TRBV7-3
CDR3aa: ASSVKDSFEKLF; j_gene: TRBJ1-4; abundance: many; v_gene: TRBV25-1
CDR3aa: ASSLQTNTEAF; j_gene: TRBJ1-1; abundance: many; v_gene: TRBV5-8
CDR3aa: ASRLDSNQPQH; j_gene: TRBJ1-5; abundance: many; v_gene: TRBV12-3/TRBV12-4
CDR3aa: ASSLDSGTVSSYGYT; j_gene: TRBJ1-2; abundance: many; v_gene: TRBV11-2
CDR3aa: ASSTGEGGLGYT; j_gene: TRBJ1-2; abundance: -; v_gene: TRBV6-1